This T cell receptor (beta chain) emerged from a study of T cell responses to AZD1222 COVID-19 vaccine. Study findings and constraints: Donor demographics were predominantly white British with a female majority; clonal diversity may be underestimated. Reportedly, nearly half the spike-specific TCRs target unmutated variant regions. Sampling that yielded the repertoires occurred only after the peak T cell response.

Germline CDR1 is SGHNT and CDR2 is YYREEE (reference sequence). This CDR3 comprises 17 residues. The ends lost 2 bases at V and 1 base at J; junction bases unmatched: 12. Repertoires were generated with immunoSEQ multiplex PCR, while TCRdb's copy carries only in-frame clones and drops some. This table has around 150,000 clones, 94% appearing once. A note on this clone: Its antigen is unidentified.

The sequence was collected from an adult who received the AZD1222 COVID-19 vaccine. The chain carries TRBV5-4 and TRBJ2-7; 7 bases are a match to TRBD2. The material sequenced was peripheral blood, taken 28 days after the second AZD1222 dose. CDR3 in amino acids: CASSFPPAGPLSYEQYF. The CDR3 DNA reads as TGTGCCAGCAGCTTTCCCCCAGCGGGACCGTTATCCTACGAGCAGTACTTC.